One and the same sample provided the 14 T cell receptor beta chains below, sequenced in a study of T-cell memory formation after mild COVID-19. TCRdb re-analysed the 5' RACE reads in MiXCR, keeping a single row per CDR3 protein. The table records approximately 340,000 distinct CDR3 sequences, 15% of them present only once. The sequencing sample was made of PBMCs or a T cell subset sorted from them (not recorded which). Receptor source: a young man who had mild COVID-19 (a few samples of this study predate the infection). Cell type and time point are not known.

The chain employs TRBV15 and TRBJ2-5; possibly TRBD2 for D (6 bases). Trimming removed 5 bases at V and 5 bases at J, with 9 bases between. The CDR3 length is 12 residues. Germline lookup yields CDR1 LNHNV and CDR2 YYDKDF (reference sequence). The CDR3 region is CATSPGVETQYF. CDR3 sequence (DNA): TGTGCCACCAGCCCGGGAGTGGAGACCCAGTACTTC. The full variable domain, in which reference TRBV15 and TRBJ2-5 provide the parts outside the CDR3, is DAMVIQNPRYQVTQFGKPVTLSCSQTLNHNVMYWYQQKSSQAPKLLFHYYDKDFNNEADTPDNFQSRRPNTSFCFLDIRSPGLGDTAMYLCATSPGVETQYFGPGTRLLVL.

Only a few counts were recorded for this clonotype. V is TRBV7-2 and J is TRBJ2-2; 9 bases match TRBD1. CDR1 SGHTA and CDR2 FQGNSA come from the germline V gene. There are 16 residues in the CDR3. J was trimmed by 4 bases and V by 5 bases; bases with no gene match: 8. DNA for the CDR3: TGTGCCAGCAGCAGTTACAGGGGGCGTGTCACCGGGGAGCTGTTTTTT. Translating it yields CASSSYRGRVTGELFF. The variable domain in full, with the rest retrieved from reference TRBV7-2 and TRBJ2-2, is GAGVSQSPSNKVTEKGKDVELRCDPISGHTALYWYRQSLGQGLEFLIYFQGNSAPDKSGLPSDRFSAERTGGSVSTLTIQRTQQEDSAVYLCASSSYRGRVTGELFFGEGSRLTVL.

The chain links TRBV7-9 to TRBJ2-3; D call uncertain. The V gene's germline CDR1 is SEHNR and CDR2 FQNEAQ (reference sequence). This CDR3 comprises 14 residues. V was trimmed by 1 base and J by 4 bases, leaving 9 bases between them. The CDR3 loop is CASSLEGAPDTQYF. The CDR3 coding sequence is TGTGCCAGCAGCTTAGAAGGCGCGCCAGATACGCAGTATTTT.

This clonotype was observed at least ten times. V usage is TRBV7-2 and J usage is TRBJ1-6; D possibly corresponds to TRBD1 (6 bases). There are 16 residues in the CDR3. Trimming pared 8 bases from V and 2 bases from J, leaving 16 bases between. Germline V gives CDR1 SGHTA, CDR2 FQGNSA. DNA of the CDR3: TGTGCCAGCCGCATGGCCGGGACAACCTATAATTCACCCCTCCACTTT. Encoded protein: CASRMAGTTYNSPLHF.

This clonotype was found a few times. CDR3 region: CASSAGTTEAFF. The CDR3 nucleotides are TGTGCCAGCAGTGCCGGGACAACTGAAGCTTTCTTT. This chain connects TRBV2 to TRBJ1-1; D may be TRBD1 (6 bases). V dropped 4 bases and J dropped 5 bases, with 8 bases sitting between them. CDR1 is SNHLY, CDR2 FYNNEI, per germline. The CDR3 extends over 12 amino acids.

V is TRBV7-6 and J is TRBJ2-1, with D tentatively TRBD2 (6 bases). The germline V gene encodes CDR1 SGHVS and CDR2 FNYEAQ. The CDR3 runs 15 residues. With 5 bases removed from V and 2 bases from J, the gap between germline ends came to 13 bases. The DNA of the CDR3 is TGTGCCAGCAGCCTGCCGGGAGTGGCCTACAATGAGCAGTTCTTC. The encoded protein is CASSLPGVAYNEQFF.

This rearrangement joins TRBV7-9 to TRBJ1-5; D not certain. The V end was cut by 5 bases, the J end by 5 bases, with 16 bases between. From germline, CDR1 is SEHNR and CDR2 FQNEAQ (reference sequence). The CDR3 covers 15 residues. The CDR3 spells CASSLDNPQHQPQHF. The CDR3 bases are TGTGCCAGCAGCCTAGACAATCCGCAACATCAGCCCCAGCATTTT.

The genes are TRBV9 and TRBJ1-2; no definite D call. This CDR3 is built from 11 residues. Germline assignment: CDR1 SGDLS and CDR2 YYNGEE. The V end was cut by 1 base, the J end by 10 bases, with 8 bases between. CDR3 nucleotides: TGTGCCAGCAGCGTAATGGGATTCTACACCTTC. Amino acid sequence: CASSVMGFYTF.

The rearrangement uses TRBV18 and TRBJ2-7; D remains ambiguous. This CDR3 contains 13 residues. In germline, CDR1 is KGHSH, CDR2 LQKENI. The germline V and J ends were trimmed by 6 bases and 2 bases, with 11 bases remaining between them. The CDR3 sequence: CASSLGRAYEQYV. CDR3 nucleotides: TGTGCCAGCTCCCTCGGACGGGCCTACGAGCAGTACGTC.

Ten or more counts support this clonotype. The J gene is TRBJ1-4, the V gene TRBV5-1; D is uncertain. The CDR3 has 15 residues. V gave up 1 base and J gave up 0 bases, with 7 bases separating them. From germline, CDR1 is SGHRS and CDR2 YFSETQ. CDR3 amino acids: CASSLIGATNEKLFF. Written as DNA, the CDR3 is TGCGCCAGCAGCTTGATCGGCGCAACTAATGAAAAACTGTTTTTT.

The chain couples TRBV13 to TRBJ1-1; 7 nucleotides match TRBD1. This CDR3 contains 16 residues. V lost 5 bases, J lost 2 bases, and 11 bases stayed unmatched. Germline V gene lookup returns CDR1 PRHDT and CDR2 FYEKMQ (reference sequence). The CDR3 nucleotides read TGTGCCAGCAGCCCCAAACCGACAGGGTTAAACACTGAAGCTTTCTTT. It codes for CASSPKPTGLNTEAFF.

The CDR3 region has the DNA TGCAGTGCTAGGATCACTGGCAGTGGAAATCAGCCCCAGCATTTT. It translates to CSARITGSGNQPQHF. The V call is TRBV20-1, the J call TRBJ1-5, with D unclear. Per germline, CDR1 DFQATT and CDR2 SNEGSKA (reference sequence). V lost 3 bases and J 4 bases, leaving 16 bases between the germline ends. This CDR3 region has 15 residues.

The rearrangement uses TRBV18 and TRBJ1-5; D call uncertain. The CDR3 sequence is 15 residues long. Germline CDR1 is KGHSH and CDR2 is LQKENI. V was pared by 0 bases and J by 6 bases, with 12 bases between. This chain's CDR3 is CASSPPGLIGQPQHF. The DNA for the CDR3 is TGTGCCAGCTCACCACCGGGGTTGATCGGTCAGCCCCAGCATTTT.

This clonotype was detected a few times. The chain couples TRBV7-8 to TRBJ2-7; the D gene is possibly TRBD1 (5 bases). The CDR3 is 12 amino acids. CDR1 is SGHVS and CDR2 is FQNEAQ in the germline V gene. V was clipped by 5 bases and J by 7 bases, with 12 bases between them. CDR3 loop: CASSHYTGEQYF. CDR3 DNA sequence: TGTGCCAGCAGCCATTATACAGGAGAGCAGTACTTC. Filled out from reference TRBV7-8 and TRBJ2-7, the complete variable domain reads GAGVSQSPRYKVAKRGQDVALRCDPISGHVSLFWYQQALGQGPEFLTYFQNEAQLDKSGLPSDRFFAERPEGSVSTLKIQRTQQEDSAVYLCASSHYTGEQYFGPGTRLTVT.